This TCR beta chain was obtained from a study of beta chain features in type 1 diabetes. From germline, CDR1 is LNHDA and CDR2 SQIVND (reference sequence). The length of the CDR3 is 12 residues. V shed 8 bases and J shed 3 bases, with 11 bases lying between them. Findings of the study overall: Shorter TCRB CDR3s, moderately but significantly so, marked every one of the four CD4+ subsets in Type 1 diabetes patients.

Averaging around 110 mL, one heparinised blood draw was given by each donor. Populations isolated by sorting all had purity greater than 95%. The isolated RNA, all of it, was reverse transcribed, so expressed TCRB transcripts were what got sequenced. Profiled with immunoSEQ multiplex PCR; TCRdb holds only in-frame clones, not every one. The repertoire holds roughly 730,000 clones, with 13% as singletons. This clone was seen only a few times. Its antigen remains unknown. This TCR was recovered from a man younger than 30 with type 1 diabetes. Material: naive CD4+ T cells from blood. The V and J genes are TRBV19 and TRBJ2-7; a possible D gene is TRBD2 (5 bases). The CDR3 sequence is CASGRHSYEQYF. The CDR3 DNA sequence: TGTGCCAGTGGGAGACACAGCTACGAGCAGTACTTC.